This T cell receptor beta chain was found in a study of lymphopenia after photon versus proton radiotherapy. This table comes from immunoSEQ multiplex PCR, and its TCRdb copy is limited to in-frame clones, with some not included. The repertoire holds 150,000 or so clones, with roughly nine tenths as singletons. General study findings and limits: Under photons, naive T cells and diversity fell while effector/memory populations rose. Post-nadir diversity loss with photons came from oligoclonal expansion, particularly CD8+ Temra cells.

Concerning this clone itself: Its antigen remains unidentified.

The V end was cut by 4 bases, the J end by 0 bases, with 7 bases between. From germline, CDR1 is SNHLY and CDR2 FYNNEI. This CDR3 region has 13 residues. The sample consisted of peripheral blood, taken from a patient treated with photon-based radiotherapy. The TCR comes from a man aged 50 to 59 with gastric cancer. The chain combines TRBV2 with TRBJ2-7, with a possible D match to TRBD1 (5 bases). CDR3 bases: TGTGCCAGCAGTGTTGGACACTCCTACGAGCAGTACTTC. Protein sequence: CASSVGHSYEQYF.